This T cell receptor (delta chain) stems from a study of gamma-delta chains in newborns, infants, children. Study overall: Microbial exposure reportedly drives polyclonal innate γδ T cell expansion after birth.

The germline gives CDR1 GEAIGNYY, CDR2 EKD. Deletions cut 0 bases from V and 2 bases from J, with 15 bases between. The CDR3 runs 16 residues. TCRdb made new clone calls on the reads using CATT. The repertoire holds about 1,800 delta-chain clones, with around 3% as singletons. On this clone: This may come from a read error, since a much larger clone is one base off. The same CDR3 arises from other DNA sequences in this sample as well.

The source is a child in good health. Specimen: blood. The chain is built from TRDV2 and TRDJ1; D remains unclear. CDR3 loop: CACDTVGASSTDKLIF. CDR3 sequence (DNA): TGTGCCTGTGACACCGTAGGGGCCAGTAGTACCGATAAACTCATCTTT.